What follows is one T cell receptor beta chain and its context. The CDR3 contains 12 residues. In germline, CDR1 is MNHEY, CDR2 SVGAGI. The V segment lost 4 bases and the J segment 10 bases; nucleotides outside the gene matches: 6. The method was immunoSEQ multiplex PCR; TCRdb's version includes in-frame clones alone and lacks a portion of them. The repertoire consists of some 100,000 clones, with about 86% occurring once and the leading ten covering 4.5% to 6.5%. This sample is drawn from a study of blood T cell repertoires in COVID-19. Study-wide context: Material from acute and convalescent COVID-19 was sourced from the United States, Italy and Spain. The analysed material was cDNA or gDNA that came from T cells, B-cell-depleted T cells, or PBMCs.

Sequencing was done on a sample of peripheral blood. This receptor was obtained from a human donor in a cohort sampled during active COVID-19. The chain uses TRBV6-5 and TRBJ1-1; 7 nucleotides agree with TRBD1. The chain's CDR3 is CASSFQQGTAFF. In nucleotides, the CDR3 is TGTGCCAGCAGTTTCCAACAGGGGACAGCTTTCTTT.